This T cell receptor (beta chain) was documented in a study of blood T cell repertoires in COVID-19 (TCRdb year 2020). About the investigation overall: Collaborator samples came from the United States, Italy and Spain and covered acute and convalescent phases of COVID-19. The sample metadata nearly always contained a de-identified subject ID, COVID-19 status, age in years and sex. The dataset comprised deeply sampled blood TCRbeta repertoires from subjects exposed to, actively infected with, or recovered from COVID-19. The prospective study material was composed of cDNA or gDNA derived from T cells, B-cell-depleted T cells, or PBMCs. Samples were obtained from the ongoing ImmuneRACE study (first 160 participants) and from 1,254 subjects provided by 6 global collaborators. Where available, HLA class I and class II types were obtained from metadata supplied by the sample provider rather than from assay-based typing. The repertoires were released in a freely available public database meant as a resource for research on the immune response to SARS-CoV-2.

TCRbeta CDR3 regions were amplified from genomic DNA by means of the immunoSEQ Assay, a bias-controlled multiplex PCR. Per the original workflow: The number of nucleated cells in each sample was estimated by amplification of reference gene primers within the assay. To quantify the absolute abundance of each unique TCRbeta CDR3 rearrangement, sequence reads were collapsed and filtered. For each sample, productive Simpson clonality was calculated as the square root of Simpson's diversity index over productive rearrangements. Imported from immuneACCESS, the table was reduced by TCRdb to in-frame sequences with V and J called. These copies leave out some clones; in studies compared against another copy, an unresolved V gene accounts for under half, and the cause of the remainder is not known. The V and J calls and clone size come from that table; D and trimming were worked out from the DNA. This sample is represented by some 220,000 clones; roughly 80% of them were singletons. The ten largest clones take up about 5.6% of the sample.

Results and caveats for the whole study, not just this receptor: The quantity of clinical and demographic metadata differed by source and by participant and was supplied without curation.

A few counts support this clone. The antigen this receptor binds is unknown. Base qualities are not recorded, but no much larger clone differs from it by a single base. At one collaborating source in Seattle, patients were enrolled during active infection and were followed longitudinally through the course of disease. The collaborating institutions used their own protocols to collect whole blood in K2EDTA tubes. For TCRbeta analysis, collaborators shipped samples in one of three forms: frozen whole blood, isolated PBMCs, or DNA extracted from either of those sample types. CDR1 and CDR2 were assigned from the germline V gene as MDHEN and SYDVKM. Measured from the cysteine to the phenylalanine, the CDR3 is 13 residues long. Of the read, only the CDR3 DNA is kept; its 39 bases are in frame from base 1. V loses 6 bases of germline sequence and J loses 3 bases, and the interval between the two ends is 12 bases.

The chain is encoded by TRBV28 joined to TRBJ2-7, with no confidently assigned D gene. The TCR originated in a woman in her 70s with COVID-19, enrolled during active disease. Sequences were obtained from peripheral blood. The base sequence is TGTGCCAGCAGCCTTTCCCCTCTCTACGAGCAGTACTTC. The resulting protein is CASSLSPLYEQYF.